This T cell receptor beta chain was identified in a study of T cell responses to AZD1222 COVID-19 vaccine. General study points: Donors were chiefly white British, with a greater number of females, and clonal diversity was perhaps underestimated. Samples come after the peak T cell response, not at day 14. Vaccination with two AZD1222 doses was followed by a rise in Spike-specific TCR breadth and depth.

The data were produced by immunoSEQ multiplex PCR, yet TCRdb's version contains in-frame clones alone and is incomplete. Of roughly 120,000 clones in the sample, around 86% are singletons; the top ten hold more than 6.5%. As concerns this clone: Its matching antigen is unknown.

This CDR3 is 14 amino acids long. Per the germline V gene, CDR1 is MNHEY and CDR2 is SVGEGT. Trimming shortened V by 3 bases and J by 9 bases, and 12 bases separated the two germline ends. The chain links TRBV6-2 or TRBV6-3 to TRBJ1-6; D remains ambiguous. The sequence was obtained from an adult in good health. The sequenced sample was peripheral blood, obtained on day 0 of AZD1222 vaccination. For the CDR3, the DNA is TGTGCCAGCAGTTATCCCTACAGAAGTTCACCCCTCCACTTT. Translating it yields CASSYPYRSSPLHF.